This T cell receptor beta chain appears in the sequencing data of a study of blood T cell repertoires in COVID-19 (TCRdb year 2020). Study-wide context: Samples from collaborators originated in the United States, Italy and Spain and spanned both the acute and convalescent phases of COVID-19. The prospective study material was composed of cDNA or gDNA derived from T cells, B-cell-depleted T cells, or PBMCs. Deeply sampled blood TCRbeta repertoires from subjects exposed to, actively infected with, or recovered from COVID-19 were included in the dataset. The repertoires were released in a freely available public database meant as a resource for research on the immune response to SARS-CoV-2. The samples were drawn from the first 160 participants of the ongoing ImmuneRACE study and from 1,254 subjects provided by 6 global collaborators. A de-identified subject ID, COVID-19 status, age in years and sex were almost always included in the sample metadata. HLA class I and class II types, where available, came from metadata supplied by the sample provider rather than from assay-based typing.

This clone has only one observation. Its antigen specificity is not known. Base qualities are missing; no much larger clone stands one base away. Collaborating institutions collected whole blood in K2EDTA tubes following their own protocols. For TCRbeta analysis, collaborator samples were shipped as frozen whole blood, as isolated PBMCs, or as DNA extracted from either sample type. Ends trimmed: V by 0 bases, J by 4 bases; bases unmatched to a gene: 4. The CDR3 covers 17 residues, taking in both the cysteine and the phenylalanine. This entry keeps only the CDR3 DNA: 51 bases, framed from base 1. CDR1 and CDR2 were assigned from the germline V gene as SGDLS and YYNGEE. The paper as a whole reports these results and caveats: How much clinical and demographic metadata was included differed by source and by participant, and the metadata was provided uncurated.

The immunoSEQ Assay, a bias-controlled multiplex PCR, was used to amplify TCRbeta CDR3 regions from genomic DNA. The authors' analysis ran thus. Nucleated cell counts per sample were estimated from amplification of reference gene primers within the assay. To quantify the absolute abundance of each unique TCRbeta CDR3 rearrangement, sequence reads were collapsed and filtered. For each sample, productive Simpson clonality was calculated as the square root of Simpson's diversity index over productive rearrangements. As stored in TCRdb, this immuneACCESS dataset retains in-frame rearrangements with V and J assigned. A fraction of the clones does not appear; measured against another copy, unresolved V genes explain less than half of the discrepancy, and the remainder lacks a known reason. V and J calls and clone size are as listed in that table; D and trimming were resolved from the DNA. The sample has some 110,000 clones on record, about 91% of them singletons. Jointly, the top ten make up approximately 6% of the sample.

The TCR was taken from a human donor in a cohort sampled during active COVID-19. Sample: peripheral blood. The chain employs TRBV9 and TRBJ2-3, and TRBD2 aligns with 14 junction nucleotides. The sequenced DNA: TGTGCCAGCAGCGTAGAGTGGGGACTAGCGGGAGCAGATACGCAGTATTTT. The resulting protein is CASSVEWGLAGADTQYF.